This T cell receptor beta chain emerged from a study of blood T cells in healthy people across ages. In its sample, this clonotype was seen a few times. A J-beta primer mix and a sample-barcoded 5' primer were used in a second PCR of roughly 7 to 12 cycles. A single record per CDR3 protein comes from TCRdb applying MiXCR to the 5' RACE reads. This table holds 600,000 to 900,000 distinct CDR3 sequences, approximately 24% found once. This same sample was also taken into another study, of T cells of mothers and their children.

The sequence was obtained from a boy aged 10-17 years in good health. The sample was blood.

The CDR3, as DNA: TGTGCCAGCTCAGCGACTAGTTCGGATACGCAGTATTTT. Protein product: CASSATSSDTQYF. This chain links TRBV18 with TRBJ2-3, with D possibly being TRBD2 (6 bases). The CDR3 length is 13 residues. Deletions cut 5 bases from V and 6 bases from J, with 12 bases between. Germline CDR1 reads KGHSH; CDR2 reads LQKENI.